Listed here are 5 T cell receptor beta chains from one sample, sequenced in a study of T cell responses to AZD1222 COVID-19 vaccine. The repertoire was sequenced with immunoSEQ multiplex PCR; TCRdb's copy has only in-frame clones and lacks some. The sample yields about 120,000 clones, more than 75% seen once. Sample: peripheral blood, taken 28 days after the second AZD1222 dose. All receptors come from an adult who received the AZD1222 COVID-19 vaccine.

The V and J genes are TRBV25-1 and TRBJ2-1; 14 bases align to TRBD2. The CDR3 runs 17 residues. Losses at the gene ends were 5 bases for V and 6 bases for J; bases not matched to a gene: 9. In germline, CDR1 is MGHDK, CDR2 SYGVNS. In DNA form, the CDR3 reads TGTGCCAGCAGTCAGACTAGCGGGAGGGCCGGGATCAATGAGCAGTTCTTC. Its translation: CASSQTSGRAGINEQFF.

The rearrangement uses TRBV28 and TRBJ1-2, with TRBD1 matching 11 bases. V lost 5 bases, J lost 7 bases, and 6 bases stayed unmatched. CDR1 is MDHEN, CDR2 SYDVKM, per germline. This CDR3 contains 14 residues. CDR3: CASSLSGTGGGYTF. CDR3 DNA sequence: TGTGCCAGCAGTCTATCCGGGACAGGGGGTGGCTACACCTTC.

This chain links TRBV9 with TRBJ2-5, with D hard to call. CDR3 length: 13 amino acids. V was clipped by 4 bases and J by 3 bases, with 10 bases between them. Looked up from germline, CDR1 is SGDLS and CDR2 is YYNGEE. The CDR3 bases are TGTGCCAGCAGCTCACGGACGAAAGAGACCCAGTACTTC. It specifies CASSSRTKETQYF. Based on the CDR3 plus reference TRBV9 and TRBJ2-5, the full variable domain is DSGVTQTPKHLITATGQRVTLRCSPRSGDLSVYWYQQSLDQGLQFLIQYYNGEERAKGNILERFSAQQFPDLHSELNLSSLELGDSALYFCASSSRTKETQYFGPGTRLLVL.

The chain combines TRBV7-9 with TRBJ2-4; a possible D gene is TRBD1 (6 bases). Germline CDR1 and CDR2: SEHNR and FQNEAQ (reference sequence). The V end was cut by 4 bases, the J end by 0 bases, with 13 bases between. The length of the CDR3 is 16 residues. For the CDR3, the DNA is TGTGCCAGCAGCTCGTCAGGGGCCCTAGCCAAAAACATTCAGTACTTC. Its protein is CASSSSGALAKNIQYF.

V gene TRBV29-1 combines with J gene TRBJ1-1; TRBD1 matches 8 bases. Germline assignment: CDR1 SQVTM and CDR2 ANQGSEA. This CDR3 contains 12 residues. The junction had 4 bases not matched to a gene; V was cut back by 6 bases and J by 4 bases. CDR3 nucleotides: TGCAGCGTAACAGGGGGGCCCACTGAAGCTTTCTTT. As protein: CSVTGGPTEAFF. Variable domain in full (rest from reference TRBV29-1 and TRBJ1-1): SAVISQKPSRDICQRGTSLTIQCQVDSQVTMMFWYRQQPGQSLTLIATANQGSEATYESGFVIDKFPISRPNLTFSTLTVSNMSPEDSSIYLCSVTGGPTEAFFGQGTRLTVV.